The 3 T cell receptor beta chains presented below share a single source sample, sequenced in a study of blood T cells in healthy people across ages (dated by TCRdb to the mid-2010s). The library was made by 5' RACE. Reads for this sample came from an Illumina HiSeq 2500. A second PCR of 7 to 11 cycles was performed with a sample-barcoded 5' primer and a J-beta primer mix. Starting from the raw public reads, TCRdb applied fastp trimming at Q25, assembled clones with MiXCR and retained in-frame beta chains. Under each unique CDR3 protein, matching rows form one entry showing the most common genes and DNA. The sample includes some 730,000 distinct CDR3 sequences, with about 20% observed a single time. About 22% of the sample comes from the top ten. Specimen: blood. Receptor source: a man in his 70s in good health.

The J gene is TRBJ2-1, the V gene TRBV19; D may be TRBD2 (6 bases). Trimming shortened V by 5 bases and J by 6 bases, and 14 bases separated the two germline ends. Germline V lookup: CDR1 LNHDA, CDR2 SQIVND (reference sequence). This CDR3 is 14 amino acids long. The CDR3: CASSARLVGNEQFF. The CDR3 DNA is TGTGCCAGTAGTGCCCGACTAGTAGGCAATGAGCAGTTCTTC.

The genes are TRBV20-1 and TRBJ2-3; 11 bases match TRBD2. The V gene's germline CDR1 is DFQATT and CDR2 SNEGSKA (reference sequence). Trimming removed 6 bases from V and 2 bases from J; junction bases left unmatched: 10. CDR3 length: 16 residues. CDR3 loop: CSAAPGLADYTDTQYF. Here the CDR3 DNA reads TGCAGTGCCGCTCCGGGACTAGCGGATTACACAGATACGCAGTATTTT.

V usage is TRBV4-1 and J usage is TRBJ2-2; D is undetermined. Germline CDR1 is MGHRA and CDR2 is YSYEKL. Trimming shortened V by 0 bases and J by 4 bases, and 9 bases separated the two germline ends. This CDR3 is 15 amino acids long. This CDR3 is CASSQDDAGTGELFF. CDR3 coding DNA: TGCGCCAGCAGCCAAGATGACGCTGGCACCGGGGAGCTGTTTTTT.